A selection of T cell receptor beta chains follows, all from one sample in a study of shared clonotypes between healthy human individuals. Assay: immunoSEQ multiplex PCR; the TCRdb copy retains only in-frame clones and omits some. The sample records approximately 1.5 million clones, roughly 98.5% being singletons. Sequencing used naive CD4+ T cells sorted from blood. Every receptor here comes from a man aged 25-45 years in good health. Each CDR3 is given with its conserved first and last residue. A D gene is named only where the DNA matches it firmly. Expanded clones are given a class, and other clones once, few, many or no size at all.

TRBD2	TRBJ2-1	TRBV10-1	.	CASSDGGRGYEQFF	TGCGCCAGCAGTGACGGCGGGAGGGGTTATGAGCAGTTCTTC
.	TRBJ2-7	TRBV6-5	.	CASSYSIHQTYEQYF	TGTGCCAGCAGTTACTCGATCCACCAGACCTACGAGCAGTACTTC
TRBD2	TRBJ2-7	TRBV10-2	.	CASSDIAGSPYEQYF	TGCGCCAGCTCAGATATAGCGGGATCCCCCTACGAGCAGTACTTC
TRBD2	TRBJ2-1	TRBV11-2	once	CASSLQAGAVDEQFF	TGTGCCAGCAGCCTTCAAGCGGGAGCTGTAGATGAGCAGTTCTTC
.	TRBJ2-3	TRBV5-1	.	CASSLAQGLSSTDTQYF	TGCGCCAGCAGCTTGGCCCAAGGACTATCTAGCACAGATACGCAGTATTTT
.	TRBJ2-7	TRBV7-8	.	CASSFTAITTYEQYF	TGTGCCAGCAGCTTTACCGCGATAACAACCTACGAGCAGTACTTC
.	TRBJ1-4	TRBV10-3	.	CAISESRGTNEKLFF	TGTGCCATCAGTGAGTCAAGGGGGACTAATGAAAAACTGTTTTTT
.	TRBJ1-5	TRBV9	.	CASSVGSGAYSNQPQHF	TGTGCCAGCAGCGTAGGATCAGGGGCCTATAGCAATCAGCCCCAGCATTTT
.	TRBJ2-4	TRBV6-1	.	CASSETLAVAKNIQYF	TGTGCCAGCAGCGAAACTTTGGCGGTAGCCAAAAACATTCAGTACTTC
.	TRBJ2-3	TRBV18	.	CASSRISSTDTQYF	TGTGCCAGCTCACGAATTTCTAGCACAGATACGCAGTATTTT
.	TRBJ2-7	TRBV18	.	CASSPPRDTGKGYEQYF	TGTGCCAGCTCACCACCGCGGGACACGGGGAAGGGATACGAGCAGTACTTC
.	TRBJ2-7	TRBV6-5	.	CASSYGRSSYEQYF	TGTGCCAGCAGTTACGGGAGGAGCTCCTACGAGCAGTACTTC
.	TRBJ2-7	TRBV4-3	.	CASSLREGQGMMHEQYF	TGCGCCAGCAGCCTAAGAGAGGGGCAGGGGATGATGCACGAGCAGTACTTC
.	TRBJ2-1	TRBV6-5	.	CASSYANQKLDEQFF	TGTGCCAGCAGTTATGCTAATCAGAAGTTGGATGAGCAGTTCTTC
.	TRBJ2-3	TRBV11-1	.	CASSTLQGGLTDTQYF	TGTGCCAGCAGCACTCTACAGGGGGGGCTCACAGATACGCAGTATTTT